The 22 T cell receptor beta chains listed next were all sequenced from one sample in a study of cytomegalovirus exposure and HLA in healthy donors. PCR was performed using 60 Vbeta and 13 Jbeta primers. Sequenced by immunoSEQ multiplex PCR; TCRdb stores in-frame clones only, minus some. The sample gives around 55,000 clones, more than 75% of which show up once; around 1.5% is in the top ten. Material for sequencing was PBMCs. The receptor set was obtained from a female donor in good health and CMV-seronegative.

The chain uses TRBV7-2 and TRBJ1-1, with 7 bases matching TRBD1. J gave up 8 bases and V 5 bases, and 14 bases lay outside the gene matches. Germline CDR1 SGHTA, CDR2 FQGNSA. The CDR3 runs 15 residues. CDR3 bases: TGTGCCAGCAGCACACAGGGGCCCGTGATCAGGGAAGCTTTCTTT. Translating gives CASSTQGPVIREAFF.

The chain links TRBV18 to TRBJ2-5; D might be TRBD2 (5 bases). CDR3 length: 15 residues. The V gene lost 6 bases and the J gene lost 5 bases, with 19 bases spanning the gap. Germline CDR1 is KGHSH and CDR2 is LQKENI. Written as DNA, the CDR3 is TGTGCCAGCTCTTCCGCCCAGGTTGGGGAGGAGACCCAGTACTTC. It specifies CASSSAQVGEETQYF. Combining the CDR3 with reference TRBV18 and TRBJ2-5 gives the whole variable domain NAGVMQNPRHLVRRRGQEARLRCSPMKGHSHVYWYRQLPEEGLKFMVYLQKENIIDESGMPKERFSAEFPKEGPSILRIQQVVRGDSAAYFCASSSAQVGEETQYFGPGTRLLVL.

The chain is built from TRBV6-4 and TRBJ1-1; 7 nucleotides agree with TRBD1. In germline, CDR1 is MRHNA, CDR2 SNTAGT. The CDR3 has 17 residues. V lost 7 bases to trimming and J lost 6 bases; unmatched junction nucleotides: 20. For the CDR3, the DNA is TGTGCCAGCACTTGCCACACCAAAGAGACAGGGAGGTCTGAAGCTTTCTTT. It codes for CASTCHTKETGRSEAFF.

The genes are TRBV4-1 and TRBJ1-6, with D unresolved. Germline V gene sequence: CDR1 MGHRA, CDR2 YSYEKL. The V end was cut by 2 bases, the J end by 11 bases, with 10 bases between. This CDR3 contains 13 residues. The CDR3 bases are TGCGCCAGCAGCCAACCGCCGAGTGCACCCCTCCACTTT. This encodes CASSQPPSAPLHF.

This sequence joins TRBV14 and TRBJ2-5; 7 bases fit TRBD1. The junction had 8 bases not matched to a gene; V was cut back by 5 bases and J by 5 bases. Germline V gene lookup returns CDR1 SGHDN and CDR2 FVKESK. The CDR3 consists of 14 residues. CDR3: CASSSRQGRETQYF. CDR3 DNA: TGTGCCAGCAGCTCACGACAGGGTCGGGAGACCCAGTACTTC.

This clone was found a few times. The chain links TRBV27 to TRBJ2-2; D remains ambiguous. Germline loops: CDR1 MNHEY, CDR2 SMNVEV (reference sequence). There are 15 residues in the CDR3. Trimming removed 7 bases from V and 5 bases from J, with 17 bases in between. In DNA, the CDR3 is TGTGCCAGCAAGCCTGCCCTCATATTGACCGGGGAGCTGTTTTTT. It encodes CASKPALILTGELFF.

The rearrangement uses TRBV4-2 and TRBJ2-3; 9 nucleotides agree with TRBD2. Germline V gene data show CDR1 as LGHNA and CDR2 as YNFKEQ. After removal of 7 bases from V and 6 bases from J, the junction contained 8 bases not matched to a gene. CDR3 length equals 14 residues. The CDR3 sequence is CASKLAGLGDTQYF. DNA for the CDR3: TGTGCCAGCAAACTAGCGGGTTTAGGCGATACGCAGTATTTT.

CDR3 sequence reads: CASSKDRGLYNEKLFF. In DNA, the CDR3 is TGTGCCAGCAGTAAGGACAGGGGGCTTTATAATGAAAAACTGTTTTTT. The chain links TRBV2 to TRBJ1-4, with 11 nucleotides matching TRBD1. The CDR3 is 16 residues long. CDR1 and CDR2 from the germline V gene are SNHLY and FYNNEI. Trimming cost V 5 bases and J 4 bases; bases outside gene matches: 6.

This chain uses TRBV6-5 with TRBJ2-7; D is unclear. Trimming took 2 bases from V and 0 from J, leaving 5 bases between them. The germline CDR1 and CDR2 sequences are MNHEY and SVGAGI. The CDR3 runs 13 residues. The CDR3 coding sequence is TGTGCCAGCAGTTACGCGCGCTCCTACGAGCAGTACTTC. Protein: CASSYARSYEQYF.

This clone is a singleton in its sample. The rearrangement joins TRBV7-9 to TRBJ1-4; 9 bases are shared with TRBD1. This CDR3 is 15 amino acids long. The junction had 6 bases not matched to a gene; V was cut back by 3 bases and J by 7 bases. Germline assignment: CDR1 SEHNR and CDR2 FQNEAQ (reference sequence). CDR3 nucleotides: TGTGCCAGCAGCTTGTCGACAGGGGGAAGTGAAAAACTGTTTTTT. It yields the protein CASSLSTGGSEKLFF.

The table lists this clone with a few counts. V and J are TRBV25-1 and TRBJ1-1; unclear D gene. The V end was cut by 4 bases, the J end by 1 base, with 10 bases between. The CDR3 is 14 residues long. Germline values: CDR1 MGHDK, CDR2 SYGVNS. CDR3 amino acids: CASSVGSPNTEAFF. CDR3 in DNA: TGTGCCAGCAGTGTAGGGAGTCCGAACACTGAAGCTTTCTTT.

The sample holds a few counts of this clone. CDR3 DNA: TGCGCCAGCAGCCAAGCTGTTGAGCGGGGGGGGTACGAGCAGTACTTC. Encoded protein: CASSQAVERGGYEQYF. The genes are TRBV4-3 and TRBJ2-7; 10 nucleotides line up with TRBD2. This CDR3 has 16 amino acids. Germline V lookup: CDR1 LGHNA, CDR2 YSLEER. V was pared by 1 base and J by 4 bases, with 7 bases of the junction left unmatched.

In regard to this clone: An end of the junction does not agree with germline; a read error may underlie this. V and J are TRBV5-6 and TRBJ1-3; tentative D call: TRBD1 (5 bases). The CDR3 covers 16 residues. In germline, CDR1 is SGHDT, CDR2 YYEEEE. CDR3 loop: CANSSLGGSSGNTIYF. The CDR3 DNA reads TGTGCCAACAGCTCGCTGGGGGGAAGCTCTGGAAACACCATATATTTT.

The genes are TRBV30 and TRBJ1-2, with TRBD1 matching over 12 bases. V lost 3 bases, J lost 7 bases, and 18 bases stayed unmatched. Germline V gene sequence: CDR1 GTSNPN, CDR2 SVGIG (reference sequence). The CDR3 is 18 residues long. The CDR3 spells CAWRQRAVPGQGAAGYTF. CDR3 nucleotide sequence: TGTGCCTGGAGACAAAGGGCCGTCCCGGGACAGGGGGCGGCTGGCTACACCTTC.

The rearrangement joins TRBV19 to TRBJ2-7; 7 nucleotides match TRBD1. Germline values: CDR1 LNHDA, CDR2 SQIVND (reference sequence). The CDR3 loop spans 15 amino acids. V gave up 2 bases and J gave up 1 base; unmatched junction bases: 5. The CDR3 is CASSISRQGSYEQYF. CDR3 nucleotide sequence: TGTGCCAGTAGTATATCACGACAGGGATCCTACGAGCAGTACTTC.

The gene calls are TRBV6-1 and TRBJ2-3, with unresolved D. Germline V gives CDR1 MNHNS, CDR2 SASEGT. Trimming removed 2 bases at V and 2 bases at J, with 11 bases between. This CDR3 region has 15 residues. The CDR3 loop is CASSETVRNTDTQYF. CDR3 sequence (DNA): TGTGCCAGCAGTGAAACAGTCAGAAACACAGATACGCAGTATTTT.

This chain uses TRBV30 with TRBJ2-3; D might be TRBD2 (7 bases). This CDR3 spans 14 amino acids. Looked up from germline, CDR1 is GTSNPN and CDR2 is SVGIG (reference sequence). Trimming stripped 1 base from V and 3 bases from J, with 11 bases between. The CDR3 DNA reads TGTGCCTGGAGTGCCAAGGGGGGGACAGATACGCAGTATTTT. This translates into CAWSAKGGTDTQYF.

This chain joins TRBV9 and TRBJ2-5, with D tentatively TRBD2 (5 bases). Trimming left V 1 base short and J 1 base short, with 8 bases between. The CDR3 loop spans 14 amino acids. CDR1 and CDR2 (germline): SGDLS, YYNGEE. Here the CDR3 DNA reads TGTGCCAGCAGCGTATTGGAGGCCCAAGAGACCCAGTACTTC. This sequence encodes CASSVLEAQETQYF.

The genes are TRBV27 and TRBJ2-7, with 8 positions matching TRBD1. Germline CDR1 reads MNHEY; CDR2 reads SMNVEV (reference sequence). The CDR3 contains 15 residues. The ends lost 2 bases at V and 6 bases at J; junction bases unmatched: 9. The DNA of the CDR3 is TGTGCCAGCAGTTTAGGGGGGACAGGTCTCGCCGAGCAGTACTTC. This codes for CASSLGGTGLAEQYF.

The rearrangement uses TRBV28 and TRBJ1-2; maybe TRBD1 (5 bases). The V and J ends lost 3 bases and 3 bases respectively, with 14 bases between them. The CDR3 has 15 residues. Germline CDR1 reads MDHEN; CDR2 reads SYDVKM. CDR3 sequence (DNA): TGTGCCAGCAGTTTGGAGGGGTGGGCATACTATGGCTACACCTTC. It specifies CASSLEGWAYYGYTF.

The chain uses TRBV9 and TRBJ1-1; D is uncertain. The CDR3 length is 13 residues. V lost 0 bases and J 1 base, leaving 4 bases between the germline ends. Germline V gene lookup returns CDR1 SGDLS and CDR2 YYNGEE. This CDR3 is CASSVVANTEAFF. The CDR3 DNA sequence: TGTGCCAGCAGCGTAGTAGCGAACACTGAAGCTTTCTTT.

The chain uses TRBV6-5 and TRBJ2-5; possible D gene TRBD2, 5 bases. The J call is doubtful: the DNA matches TRBJ2-7 better. Germline V gene sequence: CDR1 MNHEY, CDR2 SVGAGI. The CDR3 covers 12 residues. CDR3 nucleotides: TGTGCCAGCAGTTACTCAGGACTCGAGCAGTACTTC. Translation: CASSYSGLEQYF.